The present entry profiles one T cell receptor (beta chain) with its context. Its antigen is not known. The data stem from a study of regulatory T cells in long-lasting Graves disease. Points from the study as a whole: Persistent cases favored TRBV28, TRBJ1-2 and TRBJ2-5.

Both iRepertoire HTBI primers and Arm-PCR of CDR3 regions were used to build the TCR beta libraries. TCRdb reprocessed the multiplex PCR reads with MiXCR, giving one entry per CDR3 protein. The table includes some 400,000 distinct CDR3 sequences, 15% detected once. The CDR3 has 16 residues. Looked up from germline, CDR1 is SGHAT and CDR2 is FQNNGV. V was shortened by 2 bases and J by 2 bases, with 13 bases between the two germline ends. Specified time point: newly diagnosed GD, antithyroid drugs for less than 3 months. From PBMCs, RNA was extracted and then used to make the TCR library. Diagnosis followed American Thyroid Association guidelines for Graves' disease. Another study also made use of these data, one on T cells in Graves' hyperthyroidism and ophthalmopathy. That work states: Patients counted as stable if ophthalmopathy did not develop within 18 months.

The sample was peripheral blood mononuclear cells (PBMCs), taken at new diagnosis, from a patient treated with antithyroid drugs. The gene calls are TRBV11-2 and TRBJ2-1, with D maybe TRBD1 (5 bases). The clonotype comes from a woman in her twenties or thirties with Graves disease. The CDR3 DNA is TGTGCCAGCAGCTTATTTGGACAATCGACCTACAATGAGCAGTTCTTC. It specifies CASSLFGQSTYNEQFF.